The rows below give T cell receptor beta chains drawn from one sample of a study of shared clonotypes between healthy human individuals. The repertoire was sequenced with immunoSEQ multiplex PCR; TCRdb's copy has only in-frame clones and lacks some. The sample records about 2.1 million clones, 85% to 95% being singletons. Sequencing was performed on naive CD8+ T cells from PBMCs. Source of these receptors: a man between 18 and 35 years old in good health. Some clones in this sample may be carry-over from other donors' samples. Each CDR3 is given with its conserved first and last residue. A D gene is named only where the DNA matches it firmly. Clone size is given for some rows only: seen once, a few or many times, or a class if the clone is expanded.

v_gene,abundance,j_gene,d_gene,CDR3nt,CDR3aa
TRBV9,few,TRBJ2-3,TRBD2,TGTGCCAGCAGCGTAGAACTAGCGGGCACAGATACGCAGTATTTT,CASSVELAGTDTQYF
TRBV12-5,.,TRBJ2-2,TRBD1,TGTGCTAGTGGTTCTCCGGGACAGGGTAACGGCGGGGAGCTGTTTTTT,CASGSPGQGNGGELFF
TRBV2,.,TRBJ2-7,TRBD1,TGTGCCAGCAACGACAGGGGGCGACCCTACGAGCAGTACTTC,CASNDRGRPYEQYF
TRBV11-2,.,TRBJ1-1,.,TGTGCCAGCACCCTCTCCCCGACCCTGAACACTGAAGCTTTCTTT,CASTLSPTLNTEAFF
TRBV7-6,many,TRBJ2-2,.,TGTGCCAGCAGCTTGGAGACTAGTGGTAGGGGGGAGCTGTTTTTT,CASSLETSGRGELFF
TRBV28,once,TRBJ1-1,TRBD1,TGTGCCACCGGGGACAGCATGAACACTGAAGCTTTCTTT,CATGDSMNTEAFF
TRBV6-6,.,TRBJ2-1,.,TGTGCCAGCAGTCCCGCCTACAATGAGCAGTTCTTC,CASSPAYNEQFF
TRBV28,.,TRBJ2-2,.,TGTGCCAGCAGTTTATGGCAGAACACCGGGGAGCTGTTTTTT,CASSLWQNTGELFF
TRBV5-4,.,TRBJ2-5,.,TGTGCCAGCAGCCTGGGGTCACTGTTACAAGAGACCCAGTACTTC,CASSLGSLLQETQYF
TRBV7-2,once,TRBJ2-7,.,TGTGCCAGCAGGGATAGCATAGTATACGGCGGCGAGCAGTACTTC,CASRDSIVYGGEQYF
TRBV7-9,.,TRBJ2-5,.,TGTGCCAGCAGCTCAAACCAAGAGACCCAGTACTTC,CASSSNQETQYF
TRBV19,.,TRBJ2-3,.,TGTGCCAGTACCCCGGTAGGGGAGGGCACAGATACGCAGTATTTT,CASTPVGEGTDTQYF
TRBV9,.,TRBJ1-1,.,TGTGCCAGCAGCCTAAGTTCCGTGCGACAGACTGGGGGCACTGAAGCTTTCTTT,CASSLSSVRQTGGTEAFF
TRBV28,.,TRBJ1-2,.,TGTGCCAGCAGACCATCATCCGACAGAGCTAACTATGGCTACACCTTC,CASRPSSDRANYGYTF
TRBV27,.,TRBJ1-1,.,TGTGCCAGCAGTTTAGGCCCGATCGCTGAAGCTTTCTTT,CASSLGPIAEAFF
TRBV5-1,.,TRBJ1-1,.,TGCGCCAGCAGCTTTGCAGGGTCGGACACTGAAGCTTTCTTT,CASSFAGSDTEAFF
TRBV15,.,TRBJ2-5,.,TGTGCCACCAGCACCGGGACGGGCGAAGAGACCCAGTACTTC,CATSTGTGEETQYF
TRBV6-1,.,TRBJ2-1,TRBD2,TGTGCCATCGCTAGCGGGATGTACAATGAGCAGTTCTTC,CAIASGMYNEQFF
TRBV29-1,.,TRBJ2-7,TRBD1,TGCAGCGTTGAAGCCGGGACAGTGGCCTACGAGCAGTACTTC,CSVEAGTVAYEQYF
TRBV6-1,.,TRBJ2-1,.,TGTGCCAGCAGTTATAGCGGTTACAATGAGCAGTTCTTC,CASSYSGYNEQFF
TRBV7-9,.,TRBJ1-4,.,TGTGCCAGCAGCTTAGGCCAGGGGCCAACTAATGAAAAACTGTTTTTT,CASSLGQGPTNEKLFF
TRBV7-9,.,TRBJ1-1,.,TGTGCCAGCAGCTTAGCTCTCCCAGGGCCGTATGGTGAAGCTTTCTTT,CASSLALPGPYGEAFF
TRBV7-9,.,TRBJ2-7,TRBD1,TGTGCCAGCAGCGTCCGGGACAGGCTCTCCTACGAGCAGTACTTC,CASSVRDRLSYEQYF
TRBV27,.,TRBJ2-1,.,TGTGCCAGCAGTACCATCTTGCCGAATGAGCAGTTCTTC,CASSTILPNEQFF
TRBV5-6,.,TRBJ1-1,.,TGTGCCAGCAGCTTGAGGGCAGCCGCCGAAGCTTTCTTT,CASSLRAAAEAFF
TRBV27,.,TRBJ2-7,TRBD1,TGTGCCAGCAGTTTAGGGACAGGGGCTTACGAGCAGTACTTC,CASSLGTGAYEQYF